Following are 25 T cell receptor beta chains from one sample sequenced in a study of shared clonotypes between healthy human individuals. TCRdb's copy holds only in-frame clones and misses some; the assay was immunoSEQ multiplex PCR. The profile covers fewer than 800,000 clones, with just over 90% appearing a single time and nearly 25% taken by the ten largest. Terminally differentiated effector memory CD45RA+ cells were left out of the naive CD8 fraction, which was CD45RO-negative and positively selected for CCR7. Sequencing used naive CD8+ T cells sorted from blood. The source of these receptors is a man under 40 in good health.

The chain combines TRBV5-4 with TRBJ1-1; no firm D call. The length of the CDR3 is 13 residues. CDR1 is SGHNT, CDR2 YYREEE, per germline (reference sequence). V lost 4 bases and J lost 2, with 9 bases in between. CDR3 nucleotide sequence: TGTGCCAGCAGCCCCCTAAGCAACACTGAAGCTTTCTTT. This sequence encodes CASSPLSNTEAFF.

The rearrangement links TRBV9 to TRBJ2-2; D is perhaps TRBD2 (6 bases). This CDR3 is 19 amino acids long. Deletions cut 3 bases from V and 0 bases from J, with 21 bases between. From germline, CDR1 is SGDLS and CDR2 YYNGEE. The CDR3 reads CASSGHRDWGLTNTGELFF. The CDR3 DNA reads as TGTGCCAGCAGCGGGCACCGGGACTGGGGGTTGACGAACACCGGGGAGCTGTTTTTT.

This sequence joins TRBV19 and TRBJ1-1; D is unclear. Trimming pared 3 bases from V and 4 bases from J, leaving 6 bases between. Germline values: CDR1 LNHDA, CDR2 SQIVND (reference sequence). This CDR3 contains 12 residues. CDR3 region: CASSIRVTEAFF. CDR3 coding DNA: TGTGCCAGTAGTATTAGGGTCACTGAAGCTTTCTTT.

This sequence joins TRBV15 and TRBJ2-2; D call uncertain. The CDR3 extends over 15 amino acids. The germline gives CDR1 LNHNV, CDR2 YYDKDF (reference sequence). Trimming left V 1 base short and J 4 bases short, with 10 bases between. CDR3 sequence: CATSRARSATGELFF. In DNA, the CDR3 is TGTGCCACCAGCAGAGCCAGAAGCGCCACCGGGGAGCTGTTTTTT. Complete variable domain (other parts from reference TRBV15 and TRBJ2-2): DAMVIQNPRYQVTQFGKPVTLSCSQTLNHNVMYWYQQKSSQAPKLLFHYYDKDFNNEADTPDNFQSRRPNTSFCFLDIRSPGLGDTAMYLCATSRARSATGELFFGEGSRLTVL.

The chain employs TRBV28 and TRBJ2-3; 10 nucleotides align to TRBD2. The V gene end was trimmed by 1 base and the J gene end by 2 bases; junction bases not matched to a gene: 3. The CDR3 is 16 amino acids. CDR1 MDHEN and CDR2 SYDVKM come from the germline V gene. The CDR3 spells CASSLSTSGNTDTQYF. The CDR3 DNA sequence: TGTGCCAGCAGTTTATCTACTAGCGGGAACACAGATACGCAGTATTTT.

The chain couples TRBV27 to TRBJ2-1, with D possibly TRBD2 on 6 matching bases. V lost 6 bases to trimming and J lost 2 bases, with 20 bases between them. The germline V gene encodes CDR1 MNHEY and CDR2 SMNVEV (reference sequence). CDR3 length: 17 residues. As DNA, the CDR3 is TGTGCCAGCAGCCTAATAGGGACTCCCCTGGCCTACAATGAGCAGTTCTTC. It is translated as CASSLIGTPLAYNEQFF.

The gene calls are TRBV15 and TRBJ1-2, with 8 nucleotides matching TRBD1. The V gene end was trimmed by 5 bases and the J gene end by 1 base; junction bases not matched to a gene: 9. This CDR3 has 16 amino acids. Per germline, CDR1 LNHNV and CDR2 YYDKDF (reference sequence). CDR3 residues: CATSLTRGQDNYGYTF. CDR3 nucleotide sequence: TGTGCCACCAGCCTTACTAGGGGACAGGATAACTATGGCTACACCTTC.

The chain combines TRBV10-2 with TRBJ2-3; tentative D call: TRBD2 (8 bases). The CDR3 contains 20 residues. CDR1 and CDR2 from the germline V gene are WSHSY and SAAADI. V was cut by 5 bases and J by 5 bases, with 32 bases left in between. As DNA, the CDR3 is TGCGCCAGCAGTAGAAATCGTCCGGGACAGCGGACTAGCAAGGGAGATACGCAGTATTTT. Translation gives CASSRNRPGQRTSKGDTQYF.

This rearrangement joins TRBV27 to TRBJ2-2, with D perhaps TRBD1 (5 bases). This CDR3 is 15 amino acids long. Trimming took 5 bases from V and 3 from J, leaving 13 bases between them. CDR1 is MNHEY and CDR2 is SMNVEV in the germline V gene (reference sequence). CDR3: CASSADRDYTGELFF. CDR3 nucleotide sequence: TGTGCCAGCAGTGCCGACAGAGACTACACCGGGGAGCTGTTTTTT.

A remark on this clone: The same CDR3 is also encoded by other DNA sequences in this sample. The J gene is TRBJ2-2, the V gene TRBV29-1, with 7 bases that match TRBD1. The CDR3 consists of 13 residues. Unmatched junction bases numbered 4, after V lost 6 bases and J lost 3 bases. Germline V gives CDR1 SQVTM, CDR2 ANQGSEA. The CDR3 sequence is CSVLTGDTGELFF. The CDR3 nucleotides are TGCAGCGTCCTTACAGGGGACACCGGGGAGCTGTTTTTT.

This clone has at least ten counts. V is TRBV14 and J is TRBJ2-1, with a possible D match to TRBD2 (5 bases). The germline V gene encodes CDR1 SGHDN and CDR2 FVKESK. The ends were cut back, 3 bases at V and 1 base at J, with 16 bases in the middle. The CDR3 spans 17 residues. The CDR3, as DNA: TGTGCCAGCAGCCAGAGTTTCGGGGAGTCATCCTACAATGAGCAGTTCTTC. Amino acid sequence: CASSQSFGESSYNEQFF.

The V gene is TRBV19, the J gene TRBJ2-2, with D possibly being TRBD1 (5 bases). V was cut by 3 bases and J by 4 bases, with 6 bases left in between. The germline V gene has CDR1 LNHDA and CDR2 SQIVND (reference sequence). The CDR3 runs to 13 residues. For the CDR3, the DNA is TGTGCCAGTAGTATCAGGGTCACCGGGGAGCTGTTTTTT. Translating gives CASSIRVTGELFF. The variable domain in full, completed from reference TRBV19 and TRBJ2-2, reads DGGITQSPKYLFRKEGQNVTLSCEQNLNHDAMYWYRQDPGQGLRLIYYSQIVNDFQKGDIAEGYSVSREKKESFPLTVTSAQKNPTAFYLCASSIRVTGELFFGEGSRLTVL.

The chain combines TRBV7-9 with TRBJ2-2; 9 nucleotides match TRBD1. CDR1 and CDR2 (germline): SEHNR, FQNEAQ (reference sequence). V was pared by 6 bases and J by 6 bases, with 8 bases of the junction left unmatched. The CDR3 spans 15 residues. CDR3 in DNA: TGTGCCAGCAGTCTGGACAGGGGAATTTCCGGGGAGCTGTTTTTT. It encodes CASSLDRGISGELFF. Combining the CDR3 with reference TRBV7-9 and TRBJ2-2 gives the whole variable domain DTGVSQNPRHKITKRGQNVTFRCDPISEHNRLYWYRQTLGQGPEFLTYFQNEAQLEKSRLLSDRFSAERPKGSFSTLEIQRTEQGDSAMYLCASSLDRGISGELFFGEGSRLTVL.

The chain recombines TRBV7-9 with TRBJ2-1; D might be TRBD2 (5 bases). The CDR3 loop spans 15 amino acids. In germline, CDR1 is SEHNR, CDR2 FQNEAQ (reference sequence). Trimming pared 5 bases from V and 2 bases from J, leaving 13 bases between. Here the CDR3 reads CASSPRTGAYNEQFF. The CDR3 DNA is TGTGCCAGCAGCCCCCGGACTGGGGCCTACAATGAGCAGTTCTTC.

This chain links TRBV7-6 with TRBJ2-1, with D tentatively TRBD1 (5 bases). CDR1 and CDR2 (germline): SGHVS, FNYEAQ. The CDR3 is 16 residues long. V was cut by 1 base and J by 0 bases, with 10 bases left in between. CDR3: CASSLEVGLSYNEQFF. CDR3 bases: TGTGCCAGCAGCTTAGAGGTGGGGCTCTCCTACAATGAGCAGTTCTTC.

This clone has only a few counts. This sequence joins TRBV5-6 and TRBJ1-5, with TRBD1 matching 8 bases. The V segment lost 3 bases and the J segment 6 bases; nucleotides outside the gene matches: 2. This CDR3 is 13 amino acids long. Per the germline V gene, CDR1 is SGHDT and CDR2 is YYEEEE. CDR3 sequence reads: CASSYGQGQPQHF. CDR3 DNA: TGTGCCAGCAGCTATGGACAGGGTCAGCCCCAGCATTTT.

Concerning this clone itself: Other DNA sequences within the sample encode an identical CDR3. The rearrangement links TRBV27 to TRBJ2-1; no definite D call. Germline-derived CDR1 and CDR2 are MNHEY and SMNVEV (reference sequence). This CDR3 contains 11 residues. The V end was cut by 3 bases, the J end by 7 bases, with 4 bases between. The CDR3 DNA reads as TGTGCCAGCAGTTTGGATAATGAGCAGTTCTTC. Protein sequence: CASSLDNEQFF.

This clone was found once. The rearrangement joins TRBV10-2 to TRBJ2-7; D might be TRBD1 or TRBD2, each matching 6 bases. Germline V gene lookup returns CDR1 WSHSY and CDR2 SAAADI. Trimming cost V 4 bases and J 4 bases, with 20 bases left between them. The CDR3 length is 16 residues. As DNA, the CDR3 is TGCGCCAGCAGTGGGGCGGGAAGGGGGTCGGGATACGAGCAGTACTTC. This sequence encodes CASSGAGRGSGYEQYF.

The V gene is TRBV13, the J gene TRBJ1-1; 10 bases agree with TRBD1. V was pared by 6 bases and J by 2 bases, with 12 bases of the junction left unmatched. The CDR3 sequence is 17 residues long. Germline-derived CDR1 and CDR2 are PRHDT and FYEKMQ (reference sequence). The CDR3 DNA is TGTGCCAGCAGTCTAACAGGACAGGGGGGATTAAACACTGAAGCTTTCTTT. Residues: CASSLTGQGGLNTEAFF.

The chain couples TRBV18 to TRBJ1-5; D not resolved. CDR3 length: 13 amino acids. Per the germline V gene, CDR1 is KGHSH and CDR2 is LQKENI. Trimming cost V 3 bases and J 7 bases, with 10 bases left between them. CDR3 region: CASSPRSRQPQHF. CDR3 bases: TGTGCCAGCTCACCCAGGAGTCGGCAGCCCCAGCATTTT.

V and J are TRBV4-1 and TRBJ1-5, with unresolved D. CDR1 is MGHRA, CDR2 YSYEKL, per germline. The CDR3 runs to 14 residues. V lost 1 base, J lost 4 bases, and 8 bases lay in between. The CDR3 DNA follows: TGCGCCAGCAGCCAAGCATGGGAGAATCAGCCCCAGCATTTT. It is translated as CASSQAWENQPQHF.

Points on this clone: Other DNA sequences in this sample translate to the same CDR3. V usage is TRBV4-3 and J usage is TRBJ2-1; TRBD2 agrees at 7 bases. CDR3 size: 14 residues. V dropped 1 base and J dropped 5; count of bases not matched to a gene: 2. The germline V gene has CDR1 LGHNA and CDR2 YSLEER. CDR3 in amino acids: CASSQGLADNEQFF. Written as DNA, the CDR3 is TGCGCCAGCAGCCAAGGACTAGCCGACAATGAGCAGTTCTTC.

This clone has just one count. The chain carries TRBV5-1 and TRBJ2-3; 13 nucleotides match TRBD2. This CDR3 comprises 18 residues. The V segment lost 1 base and the J segment 3 bases; nucleotides outside the gene matches: 8. Germline CDR1 SGHRS, CDR2 YFSETQ. DNA for the CDR3: TGCGCCAGCAGCTTGAGGAGGGAGGGACTAGCGGGAACAGATACGCAGTATTTT. Its protein product is CASSLRREGLAGTDTQYF.

This clone occurred a few times. The chain couples TRBV25-1 to TRBJ1-2; unclear D gene. Germline values: CDR1 MGHDK, CDR2 SYGVNS. V was cut by 8 bases and J by 8 bases, with 15 bases left in between. There are 12 residues in the CDR3. CDR3 protein: CASYLGSWGYTF. The CDR3 coding sequence is TGTGCCAGCTACTTGGGGAGTTGGGGCTACACCTTC.

This sequence joins TRBV9 and TRBJ2-3; D possibly corresponds to TRBD1 (6 bases). Germline CDR1 is SGDLS and CDR2 is YYNGEE. V lost 1 base and J 6 bases, leaving 15 bases between the germline ends. The CDR3 has 15 residues. CDR3: CASSVRDTSGDTQYF. Here the CDR3 DNA reads TGTGCCAGCAGCGTAAGGGACACTAGTGGGGATACGCAGTATTTT.